This TCR beta chain was captured in a study of T cell responses to AZD1222 COVID-19 vaccine. Broader study findings: At baseline, seropositivity was found in only five or six AZD1222 recipients. Every sample of the repertoires postdated the peak T cell response.

This clone occurred a few times. Antigen specificity is unknown. Measured with immunoSEQ multiplex PCR; TCRdb has only the in-frame clones, and not every one. The data hold over 100,000 clones, with under 90% observed a single time. The CDR3 runs to 11 residues. Between the trimmed V and J ends, which lost 5 bases and 11 bases, there was a span of 12 bases. The germline gives CDR1 SGHTA, CDR2 FQGNSA. J is TRBJ1-1 and V is TRBV7-2; a weak D match, TRBD1 (5 bases). The sample consisted of peripheral blood, taken on day 0 of AZD1222 vaccination. The TCR comes from an adult in good health. The CDR3 sequence: CASSVRKGAFF. Written as DNA, the CDR3 is TGTGCCAGCAGCGTCAGGAAGGGGGCTTTCTTT.